The 15 T cell receptor beta chains listed next were all sequenced from one sample in a study of T cell responses to AZD1222 COVID-19 vaccine. The table came from immunoSEQ multiplex PCR; TCRdb's copy has only in-frame clones and leaves some out. Seen here are 130,000 to 150,000 clones, approximately 88% observed once, and the top ten hold 3% to 4%. This material consisted of peripheral blood, taken on day 0 of MenACWY control vaccination. The receptors originated from an adult in good health.

The chain combines TRBV19 with TRBJ1-2; perhaps TRBD1 as D (6 bases). V lost 3 bases and J lost 3, with 11 bases in between. CDR3 length: 14 amino acids. Germline V lookup: CDR1 LNHDA, CDR2 SQIVND (reference sequence). The CDR3 bases are TGTGCCAGTAGTATGAGGAACAGGGACTATGGCTACACCTTC. This translates into CASSMRNRDYGYTF.

This clone was found once. The J gene is TRBJ1-2, the V gene TRBV24-1; the D is unclear. Germline-derived CDR1 and CDR2 are KGHDR and SFDVKD. The V end was cut by 2 bases, the J end by 7 bases, with 16 bases between. The CDR3 is 15 amino acids. The CDR3 loop is CATSDYEGALAGYTF. The CDR3 nucleotides read TGTGCCACCAGTGATTATGAGGGTGCGTTGGCTGGCTACACCTTC.

The chain carries TRBV7-2 and TRBJ2-7, with 7 bases aligning to TRBD1. This CDR3 is built from 15 residues. With V trimmed by 1 base and J by 0 bases, 3 bases remained unmatched. Germline V lookup: CDR1 SGHTA, CDR2 FQGNSA. The CDR3 sequence: CASSLDRGSSYEQYF. DNA for the CDR3: TGTGCCAGCAGCTTAGACAGGGGATCCTCCTACGAGCAGTACTTC.

This clone is a singleton in its sample. J is TRBJ1-1 and V is TRBV6-5; possible D gene TRBD1, 6 bases. Trimming took off 9 bases at V and 4 bases at J, with 12 bases between the two ends. CDR1 MNHEY and CDR2 SVGAGI come from the germline V gene. The CDR3 totals 12 residues. CDR3 region: CASEGVGTEAFF. In nucleotides, the CDR3 is TGTGCCAGTGAGGGGGTCGGCACTGAAGCTTTCTTT.

J is TRBJ2-7 and V is TRBV5-1; D might be TRBD2 (7 bases). CDR3 length: 15 amino acids. Trimming took off 4 bases at V and 4 bases at J, with 18 bases between the two ends. The germline CDR1 and CDR2 sequences are SGHRS and YFSETQ. This chain's CDR3 is CASSPGGGRGYEQYF. The DNA for the CDR3 is TGCGCCAGCAGCCCGGGGGGCGGGAGAGGGTACGAGCAGTACTTC. The entire variable domain, with the rest obtained from reference TRBV5-1 and TRBJ2-7, is as follows: KAGVTQTPRYLIKTRGQQVTLSCSPISGHRSVSWYQQTPGQGLQFLFEYFSETQRNKGNFPGRFSGRQFSNSRSEMNVSTLELGDSALYLCASSPGGGRGYEQYFGPGTRLTVT.

The chain uses TRBV7-9 and TRBJ2-3, with 8 bases fitting TRBD1. J was trimmed by 3 bases and V by 5 bases; bases with no gene match: 7. Per the germline V gene, CDR1 is SEHNR and CDR2 is FQNEAQ (reference sequence). The CDR3 totals 15 residues. DNA of the CDR3: TGTGCCAGCAGCCCCCCGCGACAGGGGACAGATACGCAGTATTTT. Translating it yields CASSPPRQGTDTQYF.

The V call is TRBV5-4, the J call TRBJ1-1, with D unclear. The ends were cut back, 4 bases at V and 1 base at J, with 8 bases in the middle. This CDR3 is built from 13 residues. Germline V lookup: CDR1 SGHNT, CDR2 YYREEE (reference sequence). Here the CDR3 DNA reads TGTGCCAGCAGCGGCGGGAAGAACACTGAAGCTTTCTTT. This gives the protein CASSGGKNTEAFF.

This chain uses TRBV7-2 with TRBJ2-3; D is undetermined. The V gene's germline CDR1 is SGHTA and CDR2 FQGNSA. The CDR3 spans 15 residues. V gave up 1 base and J gave up 2 bases, with 10 bases separating them. DNA of the CDR3: TGTGCCAGCAGCTTAGGAGCGAGACCCACAGATACGCAGTATTTT. It codes for CASSLGARPTDTQYF. Looking up the rest from reference TRBV7-2 and TRBJ2-3 gives the full variable domain: GAGVSQSPSNKVTEKGKDVELRCDPISGHTALYWYRQSLGQGLEFLIYFQGNSAPDKSGLPSDRFSAERTGGSVSTLTIQRTQQEDSAVYLCASSLGARPTDTQYFGPGTRLTVL.

This clone showed up just a few times. The chain carries TRBV19 and TRBJ1-5; 9 bases agree with TRBD1. After removal of 6 bases from V and 3 bases from J, the junction contained 6 bases not matched to a gene. CDR1 is LNHDA, CDR2 SQIVND, per germline (reference sequence). The CDR3 extends over 15 amino acids. The CDR3 DNA follows: TGTGCCAGTAGAAAGGACAGGGGTTTCAATCAGCCCCAGCATTTT. As protein: CASRKDRGFNQPQHF.

V and J are TRBV18 and TRBJ2-1; TRBD1 aligns across 9 bases. V shed 2 bases and J 9 bases; nucleotides not matched to a gene: 2. Germline CDR1 is KGHSH and CDR2 is LQKENI. The CDR3 is made up of 13 amino acids. Written as DNA, the CDR3 is TGTGCCAGCTCACCAGGGACAGGGATTGAGCAGTTCTTC. Translating gives CASSPGTGIEQFF.

This sequence joins TRBV5-8 and TRBJ1-4; 8 positions agree with TRBD1. V lost 1 base and J lost 6; bases outside the gene matches: 5. CDR1 is SGHTS and CDR2 is YDEGEE in the germline V gene. The CDR3 spans 15 residues. The CDR3 spells CASSLNEDRDEKLFF. CDR3 in DNA: TGTGCCAGCAGCTTGAATGAGGACAGGGATGAAAAACTGTTTTTT. The whole variable domain, filled in from reference TRBV5-8 and TRBJ1-4, reads EAGVTQSPTHLIKTRGQQATLRCSPISGHTSVYWYQQALGLGLQFLLWYDEGEERNRGNFPPRFSGRQFPNYSSELNVNALELEDSALYLCASSLNEDRDEKLFFGSGTQLSVL.

As concerns this clone: Other DNA variants within this sample encode the same CDR3. V and J are TRBV9 and TRBJ2-3; TRBD2 is a possible D gene (6 bases). This CDR3 comprises 11 residues. V was shortened by 5 bases and J by 5 bases, with 6 bases between the two germline ends. Germline CDR1 and CDR2: SGDLS and YYNGEE. For the CDR3, the DNA is TGTGCCAGCAGGGGGGGAGATACGCAGTATTTT. Translation gives CASRGGDTQYF.

This clone was detected only once. V is TRBV30 and J is TRBJ2-3; TRBD1 matches 7 bases. The CDR3 has 15 amino acids. CDR1 and CDR2 from the germline V gene are GTSNPN and SVGIG (reference sequence). V shed 2 bases, J shed 6 bases, and the junction held 11 bases outside the gene matches. The CDR3 protein is CAWSPDKFRGDTQYF. CDR3 coding DNA: TGTGCCTGGAGTCCCGATAAGTTCAGGGGGGATACGCAGTATTTT.

The chain has TRBV28 and TRBJ1-1, with D perhaps matching TRBD1 (5 bases). With 8 bases removed from V and 5 bases from J, the gap between germline ends came to 15 bases. The germline gives CDR1 MDHEN, CDR2 SYDVKM. This CDR3 region has 13 residues. The CDR3 spells CASSPGDGTEAFF. For the CDR3, the DNA is TGTGCCAGCTCGCCGGGGGATGGGACTGAAGCTTTCTTT.

This rearrangement joins TRBV9 to TRBJ1-1; TRBD1 matches at 7 bases. With 2 bases clipped from V and 1 base from J, the junction kept 11 bases outside the gene matches. This CDR3 is 17 amino acids long. CDR1 is SGDLS, CDR2 YYNGEE, per germline. CDR3 sequence reads: CASSVEGQPAPNTEAFF. The DNA of the CDR3 is TGTGCCAGCAGCGTGGAGGGACAGCCAGCCCCGAACACTGAAGCTTTCTTT.